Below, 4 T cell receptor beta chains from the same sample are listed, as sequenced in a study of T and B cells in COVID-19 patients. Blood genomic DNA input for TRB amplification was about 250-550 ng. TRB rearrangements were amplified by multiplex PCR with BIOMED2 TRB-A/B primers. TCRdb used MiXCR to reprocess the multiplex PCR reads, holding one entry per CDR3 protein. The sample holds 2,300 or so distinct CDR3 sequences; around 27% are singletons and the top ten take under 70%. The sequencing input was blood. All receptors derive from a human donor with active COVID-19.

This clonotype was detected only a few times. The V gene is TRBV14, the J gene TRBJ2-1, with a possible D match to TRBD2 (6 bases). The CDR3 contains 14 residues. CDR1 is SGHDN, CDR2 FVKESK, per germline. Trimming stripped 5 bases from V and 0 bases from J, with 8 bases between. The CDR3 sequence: CASSAGSSYNEQFF. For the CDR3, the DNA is TGTGCCAGCAGCGCGGGAAGCTCCTACAATGAGCAGTTCTTC.

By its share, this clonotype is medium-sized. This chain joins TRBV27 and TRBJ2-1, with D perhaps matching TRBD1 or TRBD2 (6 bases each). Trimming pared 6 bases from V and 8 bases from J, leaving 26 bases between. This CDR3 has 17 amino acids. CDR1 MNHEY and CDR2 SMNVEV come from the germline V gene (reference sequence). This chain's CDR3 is CASRPPWGDLRGDEQFF. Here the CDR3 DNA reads TGTGCCAGCAGGCCCCCTTGGGGGGACCTGAGGGGGGATGAGCAGTTCTTC.

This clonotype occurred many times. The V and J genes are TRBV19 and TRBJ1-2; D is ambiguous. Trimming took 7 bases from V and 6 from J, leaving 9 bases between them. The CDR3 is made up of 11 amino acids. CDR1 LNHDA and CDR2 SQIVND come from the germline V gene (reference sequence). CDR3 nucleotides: TGTGCCAGTATAGGTTCCCATGGCTACACCTTC. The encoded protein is CASIGSHGYTF.

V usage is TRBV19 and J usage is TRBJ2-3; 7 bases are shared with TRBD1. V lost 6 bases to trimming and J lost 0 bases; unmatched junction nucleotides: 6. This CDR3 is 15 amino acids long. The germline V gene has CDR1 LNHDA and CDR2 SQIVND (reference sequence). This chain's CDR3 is CASRRGQLSTDTQYF. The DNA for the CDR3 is TGTGCCAGTAGGAGGGGACAGCTTAGCACAGATACGCAGTATTTT.